A single sample is the source of the 31 T cell receptor beta chains below, sequenced in a study of T cells in Graves' hyperthyroidism and ophthalmopathy. What was amplified from RNA transcripts were TCR beta CDR3 regions. The HTBI primer set was used in a first-round RT-PCR of the TCR CDR3. A single record per CDR3 protein comes from TCRdb applying MiXCR to the multiplex PCR reads. The sample lists 300,000 to 400,000 distinct CDR3 sequences, approximately 15% seen once, with approximately 25% in the top ten. Sequenced material: blood. The receptors originated from a woman between 25 and 40 years old with Graves' hyperthyroidism.

This clonotype was recorded at least ten times. The genes are TRBV28 and TRBJ2-1; D is unresolved. This CDR3 is built from 16 residues. Germline CDR1 and CDR2: MDHEN and SYDVKM. V lost 5 bases to trimming and J lost 3 bases, with 17 bases between them. CDR3 residues: CASSPADGHRYNEQFF. CDR3 nucleotide sequence: TGTGCCAGCAGTCCCGCGGACGGCCACCGCTACAATGAGCAGTTCTTC.

The chain recombines TRBV6-5 with TRBJ1-3; D not certain. V lost 0 bases, J lost 0 bases, and 6 bases lay in between. Germline V lookup: CDR1 MNHEY, CDR2 SVGAGI. This CDR3 is built from 15 residues. This chain's CDR3 is CASSYSAASGNTIYF. CDR3 sequence (DNA): TGTGCCAGCAGTTACTCGGCAGCCTCTGGAAACACCATATATTTT.

The rearrangement uses TRBV9 and TRBJ2-2; tentative D call: TRBD2 (7 bases). The CDR3 has 13 amino acids. Germline CDR1 reads SGDLS; CDR2 reads YYNGEE. Trimming left V 7 bases short and J 4 bases short, with 11 bases between. The chain's CDR3 is CASEGGGTGELFF. CDR3 nucleotide sequence: TGTGCCAGCGAGGGGGGGGGCACCGGGGAGCTGTTTTTT.

This clonotype was found many times. J is TRBJ2-3 and V is TRBV11-2; 11 bases agree with TRBD2. This CDR3 region has 16 residues. Germline lookup yields CDR1 SGHAT and CDR2 FQNNGV. V shed 5 bases, J shed 1 base, and the junction held 5 bases outside the gene matches. This chain's CDR3 is CASSLSGRAGTDTQYF. Here the CDR3 DNA reads TGTGCCAGCAGCCTTAGCGGGAGGGCCGGCACAGATACGCAGTATTTT.

This clonotype was found many times. This chain connects TRBV7-6 to TRBJ2-3; no reliable D call. There are 15 residues in the CDR3. The V gene lost 0 bases and the J gene lost 4 bases, with 11 bases spanning the gap. The germline gives CDR1 SGHVS, CDR2 FNYEAQ. This chain's CDR3 is CASSLAQIPADTQYF. CDR3 nucleotide sequence: TGTGCCAGCAGCTTAGCACAGATTCCGGCAGATACGCAGTATTTT. Variable domain in full (rest from reference TRBV7-6 and TRBJ2-3): GAGVSQSPRYKVTKRGQDVALRCDPISGHVSLYWYRQALGQGPEFLTYFNYEAQQDKSGLPNDRFSAERPEGSISTLTIQRTEQRDSAMYRCASSLAQIPADTQYFGPGTRLTVL.

This clonotype came up many times. V usage is TRBV5-1 and J usage is TRBJ1-1; D might be TRBD1 (5 bases). The CDR3 spans 14 residues. V shed 0 bases and J shed 6 bases, with 12 bases lying between them. Per the germline V gene, CDR1 is SGHRS and CDR2 is YFSETQ. DNA of the CDR3: TGCGCCAGCAGCTTGGCCGGGGCGGGAGCTGAAGCTTTCTTT. Its protein product is CASSLAGAGAEAFF.

This clonotype showed up many times. The gene calls are TRBV5-1 and TRBJ2-6; TRBD2 aligns across 8 bases. V dropped 4 bases and J dropped 4; count of bases not matched to a gene: 4. Germline V CDR1 and CDR2: SGHRS, YFSETQ. The length of the CDR3 is 15 residues. The CDR3, as DNA: TGCGCCAGCAGCCCACTAGCGGCCGGGGCCAACGTCCTGACTTTC. Translation gives CASSPLAAGANVLTF.

V is TRBV19 and J is TRBJ2-3, with 9 positions matching TRBD1. The CDR3 has 14 amino acids. Looked up from germline, CDR1 is LNHDA and CDR2 is SQIVND (reference sequence). V lost 10 bases and J lost 1; bases outside the gene matches: 6. In DNA, the CDR3 is TGTGCCACCTCACAGGGGGCGGGCACAGATACGCAGTATTTT. Translation: CATSQGAGTDTQYF.

This clonotype was counted many times. This chain connects TRBV12-5 to TRBJ1-1; no firm D call. The V end was cut by 6 bases, the J end by 3 bases, with 17 bases between. This CDR3 contains 15 residues. Germline V CDR1 and CDR2: LGHNT, FRNRAP. CDR3 protein: CASGPPGELDTEAFF. In DNA form, the CDR3 reads TGTGCTAGTGGCCCTCCAGGAGAGCTGGACACTGAAGCTTTCTTT.

The rearrangement joins TRBV5-1 to TRBJ1-2, with TRBD1 matching over 8 bases. Germline V CDR1 and CDR2: SGHRS, YFSETQ. J was trimmed by 6 bases and V by 5 bases; bases with no gene match: 12. The CDR3 covers 15 residues. The DNA of the CDR3 is TGCGCCAGCAGTTATCAGGGGGCAGATTACGATGGCTACACCTTC. It is translated as CASSYQGADYDGYTF. The entire variable domain, with the rest obtained from reference TRBV5-1 and TRBJ1-2, is as follows: KAGVTQTPRYLIKTRGQQVTLSCSPISGHRSVSWYQQTPGQGLQFLFEYFSETQRNKGNFPGRFSGRQFSNSRSEMNVSTLELGDSALYLCASSYQGADYDGYTFGSGTRLTVV.

J is TRBJ2-7 and V is TRBV6-1; the D gene could be TRBD1 or TRBD2 (5 bases each). CDR3 length equals 16 residues. V lost 6 bases, J lost 1 base, and 19 bases lay in between. CDR1 MNHNS and CDR2 SASEGT come from the germline V gene. In nucleotides, the CDR3 is TGTGCCAGCAGCCGGGGTGGGGCGATTTTGTCCTACGAGCAGTACTTC. Amino acid sequence: CASSRGGAILSYEQYF.

The CDR3 nucleotides read TGCGCCAGCAATTACGGCGGGAATTCACCCCTCCACTTT. Amino acids: CASNYGGNSPLHF. The rearrangement uses TRBV10-1 and TRBJ1-6; no clear D gene. In germline, CDR1 is WNHNN, CDR2 SYGVQD (reference sequence). V lost 7 bases, J lost 7 bases, and 11 bases lay in between. The CDR3 length is 13 residues.

This clonotype was counted ten times or more. V is TRBV6-5 and J is TRBJ1-5; D is possibly TRBD1 (6 bases). The CDR3 spans 17 residues. Trimming cost V 2 bases and J 4 bases, with 18 bases left between them. Germline V gives CDR1 MNHEY, CDR2 SVGAGI. CDR3 sequence reads: CASSYGPQNRENQPQHF. CDR3 coding DNA: TGTGCCAGCAGTTACGGACCCCAGAACAGGGAGAATCAGCCCCAGCATTTT.

This clonotype came up a few times. This chain links TRBV7-6 with TRBJ2-7; 8 bases agree with TRBD1. The junction had 9 bases not matched to a gene; V was cut back by 0 bases and J by 5 bases. There are 16 residues in the CDR3. Germline-derived CDR1 and CDR2 are SGHVS and FNYEAQ. The CDR3 loop is CASSLADWTGNHEQYF. The CDR3 DNA reads TGTGCCAGCAGCTTAGCGGATTGGACAGGGAACCACGAGCAGTACTTC.

This clonotype showed up just a few times. The rearrangement links TRBV18 to TRBJ1-6; 7 bases line up with TRBD1. This CDR3 comprises 15 residues. Looked up from germline, CDR1 is KGHSH and CDR2 is LQKENI. Unmatched junction bases numbered 8, after V lost 3 bases and J lost 9 bases. The CDR3 nucleotides are TGTGCCAGCTCACCTGGACAGGTGGGGAGTTCACCCCTCCACTTT. It translates to CASSPGQVGSSPLHF. Drawing the rest from reference TRBV18 and TRBJ1-6, the complete variable domain is NAGVMQNPRHLVRRRGQEARLRCSPMKGHSHVYWYRQLPEEGLKFMVYLQKENIIDESGMPKERFSAEFPKEGPSILRIQQVVRGDSAAYFCASSPGQVGSSPLHFGNGTRLTVT.

This chain joins TRBV20-1 and TRBJ2-5, with TRBD2 matching 12 bases. The CDR3 is made up of 15 amino acids. With 6 bases clipped from V and 2 bases from J, the junction kept 7 bases outside the gene matches. From germline, CDR1 is DFQATT and CDR2 SNEGSKA (reference sequence). CDR3 residues: CSAKRTSGIQETQYF. DNA of the CDR3: TGCAGTGCGAAAAGGACTAGCGGGATTCAAGAGACCCAGTACTTC.

At least ten counts were recorded for this clonotype. This chain uses TRBV6-2 or TRBV6-3 with TRBJ1-5; D not resolved. CDR3 length equals 15 residues. Per the germline V gene, CDR1 is MNHEY and CDR2 is SVGEGT. The V and J ends lost 1 base and 3 bases respectively, with 10 bases between them. CDR3 in DNA: TGTGCCAGCAGTTACTTCGGGCTCAACAATCAGCCCCAGCATTTT. Translation: CASSYFGLNNQPQHF.

The sample holds many counts of this clonotype. The chain employs TRBV29-1 and TRBJ2-5, with a tentative D call TRBD2 (5 bases). Germline V gives CDR1 SQVTM, CDR2 ANQGSEA. Deletions cut 8 bases from V and 2 bases from J, with 18 bases between. This CDR3 is built from 14 residues. CDR3 sequence: CSHAAGSLQETQYF. CDR3 bases: TGCAGCCACGCCGCGGGTTCCTTACAAGAGACCCAGTACTTC.

This clonotype was seen at least ten times. The chain couples TRBV27 to TRBJ1-2; D is unclear. V shed 3 bases and J shed 4 bases, with 15 bases lying between them. The CDR3 consists of 15 residues. The germline CDR1 and CDR2 sequences are MNHEY and SMNVEV (reference sequence). The CDR3 is CASSFFGGLGYGYTF. CDR3 DNA sequence: TGTGCCAGCAGTTTTTTTGGAGGCTTGGGCTATGGCTACACCTTC.

This clonotype was observed a handful of times. The chain joins TRBV9 to TRBJ2-3, with 7 bases fitting TRBD1. After removal of 0 bases from V and 3 bases from J, the junction contained 4 bases not matched to a gene. Germline-derived CDR1 and CDR2 are SGDLS and YYNGEE. The CDR3 is 15 residues long. The DNA for the CDR3 is TGTGCCAGCAGCGTAGAGGGACAGAGGACAGATACGCAGTATTTT. This translates into CASSVEGQRTDTQYF.

There are many counts of this clonotype. The V gene is TRBV11-1, the J gene TRBJ2-3, with 8 bases that match TRBD2. This CDR3 region has 15 residues. Looked up from germline, CDR1 is SGHAT and CDR2 is FQDESV (reference sequence). After removal of 5 bases from V and 2 bases from J, the junction contained 6 bases not matched to a gene. The CDR3 reads CASSTLSGNTDTQYF. CDR3 in DNA: TGTGCCAGCAGCACCCTTAGCGGGAACACAGATACGCAGTATTTT.

As regards this clonotype: This could be a read error, since a much larger clone is one nucleotide away. This rearrangement joins TRBV6-2 or TRBV6-3 to TRBJ2-1; 8 bases line up with TRBD2. The CDR3 loop spans 14 amino acids. CDR1 is MNHEY and CDR2 is SVGEGT in the germline V gene. The DNA for the CDR3 is TGTACCAGCAGCCAGACTAGCGATTACAATGAGCAGTTCTTC. Amino acid sequence: CTSSQTSDYNEQFF.

As for this clonotype: This may stem from a read error, because a much larger clone lies one nucleotide away. V and J are TRBV28 and TRBJ1-1; D remains unclear. CDR1 and CDR2 from the germline V gene are MDHEN and SYDVKM. The CDR3 loop spans 12 amino acids. Trimming removed 6 bases from V and 3 bases from J, with 8 bases in between. The CDR3 nucleotides read TGTGCCAGCAGCACATGGTACACTGAAGCTTTCTTT. Translating gives CASSTWYTEAFF.

This clonotype was detected ten times or more. The chain links TRBV24-1 to TRBJ1-5, with a tentative D call TRBD1 (5 bases). Per germline, CDR1 KGHDR and CDR2 SFDVKD. V dropped 2 bases and J dropped 0 bases, with 16 bases sitting between them. The CDR3 length is 18 residues. Here the CDR3 DNA reads TGTGCCACCAGTGATTCTACCCAGGGCCCGTATAGCAATCAGCCCCAGCATTTT. Its translation: CATSDSTQGPYSNQPQHF.

The chain combines TRBV19 with TRBJ1-5; 11 nucleotides agree with TRBD1. CDR3 size: 15 residues. Germline values: CDR1 LNHDA, CDR2 SQIVND (reference sequence). V shed 5 bases and J 8 bases; nucleotides not matched to a gene: 8. The CDR3 protein is CASSARGQGGKPQHF. CDR3 DNA sequence: TGTGCCAGTAGTGCCCGGGGACAGGGGGGAAAGCCCCAGCATTTT.

This clonotype was counted between two and nine times. The J gene is TRBJ2-1, the V gene TRBV19; no firm D call. CDR3 length: 14 residues. V was clipped by 1 base and J by 7 bases, with 11 bases between them. The germline V gene encodes CDR1 LNHDA and CDR2 SQIVND (reference sequence). The CDR3 nucleotides are TGTGCCAGTAGTATAGCCCATACCGGGAATGAGCAGTTCTTC. This sequence encodes CASSIAHTGNEQFF.

The genes are TRBV11-2 and TRBJ2-3, with TRBD2 as a possible D gene (5 bases). Trimming shortened V by 2 bases and J by 5 bases, and 17 bases separated the two germline ends. Germline CDR1 reads SGHAT; CDR2 reads FQNNGV. The CDR3 sequence is 16 residues long. The CDR3 DNA reads as TGTGCCAGCAGCTTAATTGTGGCGGGCGGCAGAGATACGCAGTATTTT. Its protein product is CASSLIVAGGRDTQYF.

The genes are TRBV19 and TRBJ2-4; TRBD2 matches 7 bases. J lost 4 bases, V lost 4 bases, and 7 bases had no gene match. Germline CDR1 reads LNHDA; CDR2 reads SQIVND (reference sequence). The CDR3 spans 15 residues. The CDR3 sequence: CASSNPSAGKNIQYF. DNA of the CDR3: TGTGCCAGTAGTAACCCTTCAGCGGGAAAAAACATTCAGTACTTC.

In this sample, this clonotype turned up many times. This rearrangement joins TRBV20-1 to TRBJ1-1, with a weak D call TRBD1 (5 bases). V lost 6 bases and J 11 bases, leaving 22 bases between the germline ends. The CDR3 spans 13 residues. Germline loops: CDR1 DFQATT, CDR2 SNEGSKA (reference sequence). CDR3 nucleotides: TGCAGTGCCCATTCACCCGACAGCACTACCGCTTTCTTT. It encodes CSAHSPDSTTAFF.

This clonotype came up many times. V usage is TRBV28 and J usage is TRBJ2-5; D gene ambiguous. From germline, CDR1 is MDHEN and CDR2 SYDVKM. The CDR3 contains 13 residues. V was clipped by 6 bases and J by 5 bases, with 13 bases between them. This CDR3 reads CASSASPLETQYF. CDR3 sequence (DNA): TGTGCCAGCAGCGCGAGTCCCCTCGAGACCCAGTACTTC. Together with reference TRBV28 and TRBJ2-5, the CDR3 gives the full variable domain: DVKVTQSSRYLVKRTGEKVFLECVQDMDHENMFWYRQDPGLGLRLIYFSYDVKMKEKGDIPEGYSVSREKKERFSLILESASTNQTSMYLCASSASPLETQYFGPGTRLLVL.

This clonotype has at least ten counts. This chain connects TRBV11-2 to TRBJ2-1; perhaps TRBD1 as D (7 bases). The V gene lost 3 bases and the J gene lost 3 bases, with 15 bases spanning the gap. The germline V gene encodes CDR1 SGHAT and CDR2 FQNNGV. The CDR3 extends over 16 amino acids. CDR3 residues: CASSLGDSSGYNEQFF. The CDR3 region has the DNA TGTGCCAGCAGCTTGGGGGACAGTAGCGGCTACAATGAGCAGTTCTTC.